The clone carrying this T cell receptor (beta chain) was recorded at least ten times. CDR1 and CDR2 from the germline V gene are LNHDA and SQIVND (reference sequence). This CDR3 has 14 amino acids. V was pared by 5 bases and J by 7 bases, with 15 bases between. MiXCR reprocessed the PCR reads for TCRdb. The sample gives roughly 81,000 clones, approximately 9% of which show up once; 8.8% is in the top ten. The data belong to a study of metastatic and nonmetastatic thyroid tumors. Every patient was untreated before thyroid surgery. V usage is TRBV19 and J usage is TRBJ1-5; a weak D match, TRBD1 (5 bases). The TCR comes from a female donor with papillary thyroid cancer or a benign thyroid nodule (not recorded which). Some clones in this sample may be carry-over from other donors' samples. The sequenced sample consisted of blood. The CDR3 is CASSFRDPGQPQHF. CDR3 bases: TGTGCCAGTAGTTTCCGGGACCCAGGGCAGCCCCAGCATTTT.